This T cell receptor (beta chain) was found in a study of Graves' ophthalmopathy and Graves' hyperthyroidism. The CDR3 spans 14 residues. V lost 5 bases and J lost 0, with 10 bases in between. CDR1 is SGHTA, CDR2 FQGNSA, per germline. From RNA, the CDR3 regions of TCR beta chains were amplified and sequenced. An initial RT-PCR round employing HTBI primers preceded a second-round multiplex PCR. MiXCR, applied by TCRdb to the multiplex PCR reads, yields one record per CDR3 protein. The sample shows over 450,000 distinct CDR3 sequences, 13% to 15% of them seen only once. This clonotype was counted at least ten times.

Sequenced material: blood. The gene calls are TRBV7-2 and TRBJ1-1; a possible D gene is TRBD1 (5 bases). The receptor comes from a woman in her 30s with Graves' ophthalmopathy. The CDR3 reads CASSTRAVNTEAFF. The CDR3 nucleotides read TGTGCCAGCAGCACCAGGGCCGTGAACACTGAAGCTTTCTTT.